The rows below give T cell receptor beta chains drawn from one sample of a study of T cells after yellow fever vaccination. MiXCR, run by TCRdb on the 5' RACE reads, gives a single entry per CDR3 protein. In the table there are around 610,000 distinct CDR3 sequences, 13% of which are singletons. The material was PBMCs, obtained on the day of the yellow fever booster vaccination. All receptors come from a man aged 25-40 years who received the YFV17D yellow fever vaccine. The CDR3 runs from the conserved cysteine through the conserved F or W. D genes are given only for firm matches. Expanded clones are given a class, and other clones once, few, many or no size at all.

J,V,D,size,CDR3,DNA
TRBJ2-1,TRBV15,TRBD2,-,CATSSGGTSAYNEQFF,TGTGCCACCAGCAGTGGAGGGACTAGCGCGTACAATGAGCAGTTCTTC
TRBJ2-4,TRBV4-3,-,few,CASSPSYLILAKNIQYF,TGCGCCAGCAGCCCATCCTACCTGATACTAGCCAAAAACATTCAGTACTTC
TRBJ2-1,TRBV20-1,-,few,CSAIPLQSSYNEQFF,TGCAGTGCTATCCCGCTCCAAAGCTCCTACAATGAGCAGTTCTTC
TRBJ2-7,TRBV20-1,-,-,CSARNQPYEQYF,TGCAGTGCTAGGAACCAACCCTACGAGCAGTACTTC
TRBJ2-2,TRBV18,-,-,CASSLFRNTGELFF,TGTGCCAGCTCACTGTTCAGAAACACCGGGGAGCTGTTTTTT
TRBJ2-5,TRBV14,TRBD1,-,CATTGQGQETQYF,TGTGCCACCACGGGACAGGGGCAAGAGACCCAGTACTTC
TRBJ2-1,TRBV5-1,TRBD1,few,CASSYTGEDYNEQFF,TGCGCCAGCAGCTACACAGGGGAAGACTACAATGAGCAGTTCTTC
TRBJ2-3,TRBV5-4,-,few,CASSYVKTDTQYF,TGTGCCAGCAGCTACGTCAAGACAGATACGCAGTATTTT
TRBJ2-5,TRBV7-9,TRBD2,-,CASSLRASGQETQYF,TGTGCCAGCAGCTTACGGGCTAGCGGACAAGAGACCCAGTACTTC
TRBJ2-7,TRBV28,-,few,CASSFKRRGSYEQYF,TGTGCCAGCAGTTTTAAGCGAAGGGGCTCCTACGAGCAGTACTTC
TRBJ2-5,TRBV11-1,TRBD2,few,CASSLVSGSYQETQYF,TGTGCCAGCAGCTTAGTGAGCGGGAGCTACCAAGAGACCCAGTACTTC
TRBJ2-6,TRBV6-5,-,few,CASSYLQPSGANVLTF,TGTGCCAGCAGTTACTTACAGCCTTCTGGGGCCAACGTCCTGACTTTC
TRBJ2-7,TRBV19,-,-,CASSRQEDEQYF,TGTGCCAGTAGTAGACAGGAGGACGAGCAGTACTTC
TRBJ1-4,TRBV18,-,-,CASSPSGTNEKLFF,TGTGCCAGCTCACCATCAGGAACTAATGAAAAACTGTTTTTT
TRBJ1-3,TRBV6-4,-,few,CASSDQVMDSRGTIYF,TGTGCCAGCAGTGACCAAGTTATGGATTCTCGGGGCACCATATATTTT
TRBJ1-3,TRBV12-3/TRBV12-4,-,-,CASSPSPGAGNTIYF,TGTGCCAGCAGTCCCTCCCCGGGGGCTGGAAACACCATATATTTT
TRBJ2-1,TRBV28,-,few,CASRIGDSEQFF,TGTGCCAGCAGGATCGGGGATAGTGAGCAGTTCTTC
TRBJ2-4,TRBV18,-,few,CASSLRQTGSLNIQYF,TGTGCCAGCTCACTCCGACAGACGGGCTCTTTAAACATTCAGTACTTC
TRBJ2-7,TRBV5-1,TRBD1,-,CASSSPVRGRNEQYF,TGCGCCAGCAGCTCTCCGGTCAGGGGGAGAAACGAGCAGTACTTC